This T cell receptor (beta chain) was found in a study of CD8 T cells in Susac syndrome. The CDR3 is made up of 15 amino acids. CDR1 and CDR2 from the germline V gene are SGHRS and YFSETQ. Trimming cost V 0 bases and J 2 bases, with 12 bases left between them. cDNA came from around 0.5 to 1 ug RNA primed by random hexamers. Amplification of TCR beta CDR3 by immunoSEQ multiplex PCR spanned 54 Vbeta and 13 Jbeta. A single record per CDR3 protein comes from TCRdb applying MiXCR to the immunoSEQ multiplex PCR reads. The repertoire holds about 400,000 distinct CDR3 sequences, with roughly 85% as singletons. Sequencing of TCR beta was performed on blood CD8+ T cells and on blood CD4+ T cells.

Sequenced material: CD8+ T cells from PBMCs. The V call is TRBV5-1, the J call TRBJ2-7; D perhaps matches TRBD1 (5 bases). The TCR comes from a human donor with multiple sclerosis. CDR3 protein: CASSLVAGYTYEQYF. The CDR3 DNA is TGCGCCAGCAGCTTGGTGGCAGGGTATACCTACGAGCAGTACTTC.